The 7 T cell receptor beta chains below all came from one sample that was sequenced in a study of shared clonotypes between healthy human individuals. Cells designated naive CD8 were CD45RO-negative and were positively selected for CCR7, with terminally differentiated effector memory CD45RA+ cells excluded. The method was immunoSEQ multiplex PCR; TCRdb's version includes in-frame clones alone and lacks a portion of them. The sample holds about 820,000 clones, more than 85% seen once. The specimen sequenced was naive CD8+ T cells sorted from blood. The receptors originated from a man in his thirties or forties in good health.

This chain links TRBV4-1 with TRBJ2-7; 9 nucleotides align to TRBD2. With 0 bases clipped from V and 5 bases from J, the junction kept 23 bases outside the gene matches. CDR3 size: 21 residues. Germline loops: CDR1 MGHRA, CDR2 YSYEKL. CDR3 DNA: TGCGCCAGCAGCCAAGAATGGGGCCCCTCCCCTAGCGGGATTAGGGCGGACGAGCAGTACTTC. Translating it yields CASSQEWGPSPSGIRADEQYF.

The CDR3 DNA follows: TGTGCCAGCAGCTCTCCCCGTGGGACTAGCGGGGGCAAAGCCTACGAGCAGTACTTC. Translation: CASSSPRGTSGGKAYEQYF. The J gene is TRBJ2-7, the V gene TRBV7-9, with 14 bases lining up with TRBD2. There are 19 residues in the CDR3. Germline V gene data show CDR1 as SEHNR and CDR2 as FQNEAQ (reference sequence). The V segment lost 4 bases and the J segment 2 bases; nucleotides outside the gene matches: 13. Based on the CDR3 plus reference TRBV7-9 and TRBJ2-7, the full variable domain is DTGVSQNPRHKITKRGQNVTFRCDPISEHNRLYWYRQTLGQGPEFLTYFQNEAQLEKSRLLSDRFSAERPKGSFSTLEIQRTEQGDSAMYLCASSSPRGTSGGKAYEQYFGPGTRLTVT.

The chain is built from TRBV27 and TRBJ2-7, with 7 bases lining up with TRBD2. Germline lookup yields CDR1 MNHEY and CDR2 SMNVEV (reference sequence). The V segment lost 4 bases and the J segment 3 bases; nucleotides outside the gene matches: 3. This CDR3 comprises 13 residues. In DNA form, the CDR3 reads TGTGCCAGCAGTTCCAGGGAGGGCTACGAGCAGTACTTC. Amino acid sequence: CASSSREGYEQYF.

The CDR3 DNA is TGCGCCAGCAGCATCGACTTAACAGGGGCCAGCACAGATACGCAGTATTTT. Amino acids: CASSIDLTGASTDTQYF. This chain uses TRBV4-3 with TRBJ2-3; 7 bases line up with TRBD1. Germline V lookup: CDR1 LGHNA, CDR2 YSLEER. This CDR3 has 17 residues. The ends lost 5 bases at V and 0 bases at J; junction bases unmatched: 11.

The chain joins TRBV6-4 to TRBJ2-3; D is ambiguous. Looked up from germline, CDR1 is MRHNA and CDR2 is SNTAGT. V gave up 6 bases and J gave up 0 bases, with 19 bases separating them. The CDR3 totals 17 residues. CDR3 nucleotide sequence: TGTGCCAGCAGATCCGGACCCCAGAGGAGAAGCACAGATACGCAGTATTTT. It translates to CASRSGPQRRSTDTQYF.

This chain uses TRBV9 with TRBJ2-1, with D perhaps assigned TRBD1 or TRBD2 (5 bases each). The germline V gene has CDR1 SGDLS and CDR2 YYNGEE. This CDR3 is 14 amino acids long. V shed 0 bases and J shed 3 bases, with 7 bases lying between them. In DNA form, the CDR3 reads TGTGCCAGCAGCGTAGCGGGGCTCTACAATGAGCAGTTCTTC. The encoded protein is CASSVAGLYNEQFF.

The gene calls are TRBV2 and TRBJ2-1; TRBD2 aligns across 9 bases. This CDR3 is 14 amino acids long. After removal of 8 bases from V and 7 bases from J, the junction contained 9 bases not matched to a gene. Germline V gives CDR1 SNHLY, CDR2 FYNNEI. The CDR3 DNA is TGTGCCAGCGGGCGACTAGCGGTTCCAAATGAGCAGTTCTTC. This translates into CASGRLAVPNEQFF.